The 20 T cell receptor beta chains below were found in one sample sequenced in a study of tumour-infiltrating T cells in Burkitt lymphoma. Generated by immunoSEQ multiplex PCR, the TCRdb table keeps only in-frame clones and is missing some. Of roughly 3,900 clones in the sample, 14% to 15% were seen once. The specimen was tumor tissue. These receptors originate from a human donor with Burkitt lymphoma.

This clone was found a few times. V gene TRBV20-1 combines with J gene TRBJ2-3; D is unresolved. The V end lost 3 bases, the J end lost 0 bases, and 1 base lay between the germline ends. Germline V CDR1 and CDR2: DFQATT, SNEGSKA (reference sequence). The CDR3 is 11 residues long. The CDR3 coding sequence is TGCAGTGCTAGGAGCACAGATACGCAGTATTTT. Translating it yields CSARSTDTQYF.

This clone has only a few counts. J is TRBJ2-1 and V is TRBV5-1, with a possible D match to TRBD2 (6 bases). The CDR3 runs to 15 residues. Germline values: CDR1 SGHRS, CDR2 YFSETQ. V was shortened by 4 bases and J by 4 bases, with 15 bases between the two germline ends. For the CDR3, the DNA is TGCGCCAGCAGCACAGTAGCGGAAGCGTACAATGAGCAGTTCTTC. As protein: CASSTVAEAYNEQFF.

The chain couples TRBV15 to TRBJ1-2; D call uncertain. V shed 1 base and J shed 3 bases, with 6 bases lying between them. The CDR3 consists of 13 residues. The V gene's germline CDR1 is LNHNV and CDR2 YYDKDF (reference sequence). CDR3 sequence: CATSRAGYYGYTF. CDR3 coding DNA: TGTGCCACCAGCAGAGCGGGGTACTATGGCTACACCTTC. Full variable domain (rest looked up from reference TRBV15 and TRBJ1-2): DAMVIQNPRYQVTQFGKPVTLSCSQTLNHNVMYWYQQKSSQAPKLLFHYYDKDFNNEADTPDNFQSRRPNTSFCFLDIRSPGLGDTAMYLCATSRAGYYGYTFGSGTRLTVV.

The chain joins TRBV6-5 to TRBJ1-5, with D possibly matching TRBD1 (6 bases). Between the trimmed V and J ends, which lost 6 bases and 3 bases, there was a span of 12 bases. CDR1 is MNHEY and CDR2 is SVGAGI in the germline V gene. This CDR3 is built from 14 residues. In nucleotides, the CDR3 is TGTGCCAGCAGGAGGACAGCGAACAATCAGCCCCAGCATTTT. Residues: CASRRTANNQPQHF.

This clone came up a few times. The rearrangement uses TRBV5-5 and TRBJ1-1, with TRBD1 matching over 7 bases. CDR1 is SGHKS and CDR2 is YYEKEE in the germline V gene (reference sequence). The junction had 11 bases not matched to a gene; V was cut back by 3 bases and J by 6 bases. This CDR3 comprises 15 residues. The CDR3 spells CASSSYRGTTSEAFF. In DNA form, the CDR3 reads TGTGCCAGCAGCTCCTACAGGGGAACTACGTCTGAAGCTTTCTTT. Drawing the rest from reference TRBV5-5 and TRBJ1-1, the complete variable domain is DAGVTQSPTHLIKTRGQQVTLRCSPISGHKSVSWYQQVLGQGPQFIFQYYEKEERGRGNFPDRFSARQFPNYSSELNVNALLLGDSALYLCASSSYRGTTSEAFFGQGTRLTVV.

V usage is TRBV4-2 and J usage is TRBJ2-7; tentatively, D is TRBD2 (6 bases). V dropped 1 base and J dropped 5 bases, with 12 bases sitting between them. Germline CDR1 and CDR2: LGHNA and YNFKEQ. This CDR3 is 14 amino acids long. Written as DNA, the CDR3 is TGTGCCAGCAGCCAAGCCAGCGGGTCGGACGAGCAGTACTTC. Residues: CASSQASGSDEQYF.

The J gene is TRBJ2-3, the V gene TRBV27; D call uncertain. The V and J ends lost 6 bases and 7 bases respectively, with 8 bases between them. The CDR3 is made up of 11 amino acids. Germline CDR1 reads MNHEY; CDR2 reads SMNVEV (reference sequence). The CDR3 reads CASRFSHTQYF. The CDR3 DNA sequence: TGTGCCAGCAGATTCTCACATACGCAGTATTTT.

This clone occurred a few times. The chain carries TRBV28 and TRBJ1-6; D unresolved. V lost 3 bases and J lost 0, with 12 bases in between. Germline-derived CDR1 and CDR2 are MDHEN and SYDVKM. The CDR3 contains 17 residues. The CDR3 reads CASSLGSSGSYNSPLHF. The DNA of the CDR3 is TGTGCCAGCAGTTTGGGCAGTTCGGGCTCCTATAATTCACCCCTCCACTTT.

As concerns this clone: A much bigger clone sits one base away, suggesting this may be a read error. Distinct nucleotide sequences in the sample also encode this CDR3. The rearrangement joins TRBV19 to TRBJ1-5, with D possibly TRBD1 on 6 matching bases. The CDR3 runs to 13 residues. The germline V gene encodes CDR1 LNHDA and CDR2 SQIVND (reference sequence). CDR3 in amino acids: CASSMDSNQPQHF. CDR3 DNA: TGTGCCAGTAGTATGGACAGCAATCAGCCCCAACATTTT.

The chain links TRBV10-3 to TRBJ2-7; tentative D call: TRBD1 (7 bases). V gave up 3 bases and J gave up 5 bases, with 23 bases separating them. CDR3 length: 17 amino acids. CDR1 and CDR2 (germline): ENHRY, SYGVKD. CDR3 loop: CAISDLPRGYSGDEQYF. CDR3 sequence (DNA): TGTGCCATCAGTGATCTGCCCAGGGGGTACTCGGGGGACGAGCAGTACTTC.

This chain connects TRBV4-1 to TRBJ1-4; D is uncertain. The CDR3 runs to 14 residues. Germline V gene sequence: CDR1 MGHRA, CDR2 YSYEKL. With 5 bases removed from V and 5 bases from J, the gap between germline ends came to 12 bases. CDR3 nucleotides: TGCGCCAGCAGCTCTAACGGTGGCAATGAAAAACTGTTTTTT. Translated: CASSSNGGNEKLFF.

This clone was picked up a small number of times. The CDR3 reads CASSQGRTGATQYF. The CDR3 DNA reads as TGCGCCAGCAGCCAAGGACGGACAGGGGCGACCCAGTACTTC. The gene calls are TRBV4-1 and TRBJ2-5; 9 bases match TRBD1. J gave up 7 bases and V 1 base, and 4 bases lay outside the gene matches. CDR1 is MGHRA and CDR2 is YSYEKL in the germline V gene. This CDR3 is built from 14 residues.

With respect to this clone: Other DNA sequences in this sample translate to the same CDR3. The chain links TRBV5-4 to TRBJ2-5; D remains unclear. Trimming shortened V by 4 bases and J by 2 bases, and 21 bases separated the two germline ends. The CDR3 sequence is 17 residues long. From germline, CDR1 is SGHNT and CDR2 YYREEE (reference sequence). CDR3 residues: CASSPLGDIRRQETQYF. The CDR3 DNA follows: TGTGCCAGCAGCCCCCTGGGCGACATCCGAAGACAAGAGACCCAGTACTTC.

The chain combines TRBV7-9 with TRBJ2-5; D may correspond to TRBD1 or TRBD2 (5 bases each). V was shortened by 1 base and J by 4 bases, with 13 bases between the two germline ends. The CDR3 sequence is 15 residues long. Per germline, CDR1 SEHNR and CDR2 FQNEAQ (reference sequence). The CDR3 loop reads CASSLDGADRETQYF. The CDR3 nucleotides read TGTGCCAGCAGCTTAGACGGGGCCGACCGAGAGACCCAGTACTTC.

This chain links TRBV7-9 with TRBJ1-6; D gene ambiguous. Between the trimmed V and J ends, which lost 3 bases and 9 bases, there was a span of 12 bases. Germline V gene lookup returns CDR1 SEHNR and CDR2 FQNEAQ (reference sequence). This CDR3 region has 14 residues. CDR3 in amino acids: CASSFGELISPLHF. CDR3 bases: TGTGCCAGCAGCTTCGGGGAATTAATTTCACCCCTCCACTTT. The full variable domain, with the rest looked up from reference TRBV7-9 and TRBJ1-6, is DTGVSQNPRHKITKRGQNVTFRCDPISEHNRLYWYRQTLGQGPEFLTYFQNEAQLEKSRLLSDRFSAERPKGSFSTLEIQRTEQGDSAMYLCASSFGELISPLHFGNGTRLTVT.

There are a few counts of this clone. The gene calls are TRBV15 and TRBJ2-3, with TRBD2 identical over 10 bases. This CDR3 has 14 amino acids. Germline CDR1 LNHNV, CDR2 YYDKDF (reference sequence). The V and J ends lost 0 bases and 14 bases, in that order; junction bases with no gene match: 8. The CDR3, as DNA: TGTGCCACCAGCAGAGATCGTTCCCTAGCGGGAGTGTATTTT. As protein: CATSRDRSLAGVYF.

This chain links TRBV6-1 with TRBJ2-5; maybe TRBD2 (6 bases). The CDR3 is made up of 16 amino acids. V was shortened by 0 bases and J by 5 bases, with 16 bases between the two germline ends. Germline V CDR1 and CDR2: MNHNS, SASEGT. CDR3 nucleotide sequence: TGTGCCAGCAGTGAAGCGTCCGGGACTCGAGGGGAGACCCAGTACTTC. Its translation is CASSEASGTRGETQYF.

This clone was seen a handful of times. The V call is TRBV5-1, the J call TRBJ2-2, with TRBD2 identical over 8 bases. The CDR3 has 16 amino acids. Germline-derived CDR1 and CDR2 are SGHRS and YFSETQ. V was clipped by 4 bases and J by 1 base; unmatched bases: 6. Written as DNA, the CDR3 is TGCGCCAGCAGCCCCCGGACTAGCAGGAACACCGGGGAGCTGTTTTTT. The encoded protein is CASSPRTSRNTGELFF.

V gene TRBV5-1 combines with J gene TRBJ1-1; the D gene is possibly TRBD1 (6 bases). The V end was cut by 3 bases, the J end by 3 bases, with 18 bases between. CDR3 length equals 16 residues. Germline CDR1 is SGHRS and CDR2 is YFSETQ. CDR3 in amino acids: CASSSTGKIGDTEAFF. The CDR3 DNA is TGCGCCAGCAGCTCCACAGGGAAGATAGGGGACACTGAAGCTTTCTTT.

The sample holds a few counts of this clone. The CDR3, as DNA: TGTGCCAGCAGTGCGGGACTAGCGGGATACAATGAGCAGTTCTTC. Protein product: CASSAGLAGYNEQFF. The chain combines TRBV6-1 with TRBJ2-1, with TRBD2 identical over 13 bases. Germline trimming cut 4 bases from V and 4 bases from J; bases unmatched to any gene: 1. CDR1 is MNHNS, CDR2 SASEGT, per germline. This CDR3 has 15 residues.